One sample yielded the 28 T cell receptor beta chains listed below, sequenced in a study of blood T cell repertoires in COVID-19. TCRdb keeps only in-frame clones here, not all; method: immunoSEQ multiplex PCR. This sample yields some 410,000 clones, of which roughly 90% are seen a single time; 0.97% belongs to the top ten. The source material was PBMCs or T cells enriched from blood (not recorded which). Receptors were obtained from a woman aged 25 to 39 with acute COVID-19.

CDR3 bases: TGTGCCAGCCTTTTACTTATTCAGGGGGCCTACGAGCAGTACTTC. Residues: CASLLLIQGAYEQYF. The chain couples TRBV2 to TRBJ2-7; 7 bases map to TRBD1. The CDR3 covers 15 residues. CDR1 and CDR2 from the germline V gene are SNHLY and FYNNEI. After removal of 8 bases from V and 2 bases from J, the junction contained 12 bases not matched to a gene.

The J gene is TRBJ1-5, the V gene TRBV18; a possible D gene is TRBD1 (6 bases). Germline CDR1 KGHSH, CDR2 LQKENI. Deletions cut 6 bases from V and 8 bases from J, with 20 bases between. This CDR3 comprises 15 residues. CDR3 nucleotide sequence: TGTGCCAGCTCCCGGTCGGCGGGGGGGCTCGAGCCCCAGCATTTT. It is translated as CASSRSAGGLEPQHF.

As for this clone: Compared with germline, one end of the junction differs, possibly owing to a read error. The CDR3 DNA follows: TGCGCCAGCAGCCAAGATGGGGGACAGGATACCGCCTACGAGCAGTGCTTC. This sequence encodes CASSQDGGQDTAYEQCF. The V gene is TRBV4-1, the J gene TRBJ2-7; TRBD1 agrees at 8 bases. CDR1 MGHRA and CDR2 YSYEKL come from the germline V gene. The CDR3 contains 17 residues.

The chain recombines TRBV2 with TRBJ1-2; D remains ambiguous. The germline CDR1 and CDR2 sequences are SNHLY and FYNNEI. The V end lost 4 bases, the J end lost 2 bases, and 14 bases lay between the germline ends. This CDR3 contains 15 residues. The CDR3 spells CASSAMLSRNYGYTF. The CDR3 DNA follows: TGTGCCAGCAGTGCTATGCTCTCGAGGAACTATGGCTACACCTTC.

The chain is built from TRBV28 and TRBJ2-5; TRBD1 might be the D (6 bases). V was cut by 1 base and J by 5 bases, with 11 bases left in between. This CDR3 contains 14 residues. Germline values: CDR1 MDHEN, CDR2 SYDVKM. The CDR3 DNA is TGTGCCAGCAGTTTATTCAGGGGACGGGAGACCCAGTACTTC. Its protein is CASSLFRGRETQYF.

This clone appeared a few times. The V gene is TRBV9, the J gene TRBJ2-5; TRBD2 matches 12 bases. CDR3 length: 16 residues. V lost 2 bases and J lost 2; bases outside the gene matches: 4. CDR1 SGDLS and CDR2 YYNGEE come from the germline V gene. The CDR3 spells CASSVYGLAGQETQYF. CDR3 nucleotides: TGTGCCAGCAGCGTCTACGGACTAGCGGGGCAAGAGACCCAGTACTTC.

As DNA, the CDR3 is TGTGCCAGCAGCTTGTCCCCCGGGGGGGGAGTGAACACTGAAGCTTTCTTT. This codes for CASSLSPGGGVNTEAFF. The rearrangement links TRBV5-6 to TRBJ1-1, with D possibly being TRBD1 (5 bases). Looked up from germline, CDR1 is SGHDT and CDR2 is YYEEEE. V dropped 1 base and J dropped 0 bases, with 16 bases sitting between them. The CDR3 length is 17 residues.

This chain links TRBV4-3 with TRBJ1-4; a weak D match, TRBD1 (5 bases). This CDR3 comprises 15 residues. Germline V lookup: CDR1 LGHNA, CDR2 YSLEER. Trimming stripped 4 bases from V and 8 bases from J, with 17 bases between. DNA of the CDR3: TGCGCCAGCAGCCGATCACAGGCGTCGTTAGAAAAACTGTTTTTT. Translation gives CASSRSQASLEKLFF.

DNA for the CDR3: TGTGCCAGCAGCTTAAGGCTAGCGGGTACCGGGGAGCTGTTTTTT. Amino acid sequence: CASSLRLAGTGELFF. The J gene is TRBJ2-2, the V gene TRBV7-9, with 8 bases aligning to TRBD2. V shed 2 bases and J 5 bases; nucleotides not matched to a gene: 4. Per germline, CDR1 SEHNR and CDR2 FQNEAQ (reference sequence). The CDR3 length is 15 residues.

The chain employs TRBV29-1 and TRBJ1-1, with D uncertain. Between the trimmed V and J ends, which lost 8 bases and 0 bases, there was a span of 13 bases. The CDR3 extends over 13 amino acids. The germline V gene has CDR1 SQVTM and CDR2 ANQGSEA. The CDR3 sequence: CSSEQNMNTEAFF. The CDR3 DNA follows: TGCAGCTCCGAACAGAACATGAACACTGAAGCTTTCTTT.

This sequence joins TRBV19 and TRBJ2-2; the D gene is possibly TRBD1 (6 bases). V was shortened by 6 bases and J by 1 base, with 12 bases between the two germline ends. The CDR3 is 15 amino acids. Per germline, CDR1 LNHDA and CDR2 SQIVND (reference sequence). CDR3 protein: CASRSWGLNTGELFF. DNA of the CDR3: TGTGCCAGTAGGTCTTGGGGGCTGAACACCGGGGAGCTGTTTTTT.

The rearrangement joins TRBV10-1 to TRBJ1-1; D is uncertain. CDR1 WNHNN and CDR2 SYGVQD come from the germline V gene (reference sequence). The V end was cut by 5 bases, the J end by 1 base, with 11 bases between. CDR3 length: 14 residues. DNA for the CDR3: TGCGCCAGCAGTCTGAGGGAATCGAACACTGAAGCTTTCTTT. It encodes CASSLRESNTEAFF.

This clone has a single count. The chain has TRBV5-1 and TRBJ2-1; maybe TRBD1 (5 bases). CDR1 and CDR2 (germline): SGHRS, YFSETQ. The CDR3 is 14 amino acids. V gave up 4 bases and J gave up 2 bases, with 10 bases separating them. The CDR3 protein is CASSPAGTYNEQFF. Written as DNA, the CDR3 is TGCGCCAGCAGCCCGGCAGGGACCTACAATGAGCAGTTCTTC.

CDR3 in amino acids: CASSEGRGASTGELFF. The CDR3 coding sequence is TGTGCCAGCAGTGAAGGGCGGGGGGCGAGCACCGGGGAGCTGTTTTTT. This chain links TRBV25-1 with TRBJ2-2; TRBD2 matches 8 bases. The CDR3 extends over 16 amino acids. Trimming removed 2 bases from V and 4 bases from J; junction bases left unmatched: 6. From germline, CDR1 is MGHDK and CDR2 SYGVNS.

This clone was picked up one time. V is TRBV7-3 and J is TRBJ2-7; D possibly corresponds to TRBD1 (5 bases). Between the trimmed V and J ends, which lost 3 bases and 3 bases, there was a span of 9 bases. The germline V gene has CDR1 SGHTA and CDR2 FQGTGA. The CDR3 spans 13 residues. The CDR3 sequence: CASSFDRGYEQYF. DNA for the CDR3: TGTGCCAGCAGCTTCGACAGAGGCTACGAGCAGTACTTC.

The rearrangement links TRBV5-5 to TRBJ1-6; D unclear. V lost 1 base and J 7 bases, leaving 12 bases between the germline ends. This CDR3 is built from 15 residues. CDR1 is SGHKS and CDR2 is YYEKEE in the germline V gene (reference sequence). The CDR3 DNA reads TGTGCCAGCAGCTTGCTCCCCGAGCGGAATTCACCCCTCCACTTT. Translating gives CASSLLPERNSPLHF.

V and J are TRBV5-6 and TRBJ2-1; 10 positions agree with TRBD1. The germline V gene has CDR1 SGHDT and CDR2 YYEEEE. V shed 5 bases and J 7 bases; nucleotides not matched to a gene: 3. This CDR3 has 13 residues. As DNA, the CDR3 is TGTGCCAGCAGGGGGACAGGGGAGAATGAGCAGTTCTTC. Translating it yields CASRGTGENEQFF.

The J gene is TRBJ2-1, the V gene TRBV7-2; perhaps TRBD1 as D (5 bases). The length of the CDR3 is 16 residues. Germline V gives CDR1 SGHTA, CDR2 FQGNSA. V was pared by 5 bases and J by 4 bases, with 18 bases between. The CDR3, as DNA: TGTGCCAGCAGCACCTCAGGGTTGAATACGTACAATGAGCAGTTCTTC. This codes for CASSTSGLNTYNEQFF.

This clone was seen only once. Other DNA sequences of this sample code for an identical CDR3. The chain employs TRBV30 and TRBJ1-3; D possibly corresponds to TRBD1 (6 bases). Trimming left V 0 bases short and J 7 bases short, with 13 bases between. The CDR3 sequence is 14 residues long. Germline V gene lookup returns CDR1 GTSNPN and CDR2 SVGIG (reference sequence). The CDR3 region is CAWSVDSSGNTIYF. The CDR3 nucleotides are TGTGCCTGGAGTGTGGACAGTTCGGGGAACACCATATATTTT.

This clone was detected only a few times. The V call is TRBV27, the J call TRBJ1-6, with D possibly TRBD1 on 5 matching bases. Germline assignment: CDR1 MNHEY and CDR2 SMNVEV (reference sequence). The V and J ends lost 2 bases and 9 bases respectively, with 11 bases between them. The CDR3 extends over 14 amino acids. The chain's CDR3 is CASSLSSRGSPLHF. The CDR3 nucleotides read TGTGCCAGCAGTTTAAGTTCTAGGGGTTCACCCCTCCACTTT.

V is TRBV5-1 and J is TRBJ1-1, with a weak D call TRBD1 (5 bases). Between the trimmed V and J ends, which lost 0 bases and 0 bases, there was a span of 15 bases. CDR3 length: 17 residues. Germline V lookup: CDR1 SGHRS, CDR2 YFSETQ. The CDR3 reads CASSLGSQGRMNTEAFF. DNA for the CDR3: TGCGCCAGCAGCTTGGGTAGTCAGGGTCGAATGAACACTGAAGCTTTCTTT.

The chain couples TRBV18 to TRBJ1-5; D possibly corresponds to TRBD1 (6 bases). V lost 3 bases and J lost 4, with 13 bases in between. The length of the CDR3 is 15 residues. In germline, CDR1 is KGHSH, CDR2 LQKENI. The CDR3, as DNA: TGTGCCAGCTCACCGACAGGTGTTCAAAATCAGCCCCAGCATTTT. This sequence encodes CASSPTGVQNQPQHF.

The chain joins TRBV5-1 to TRBJ2-3; D possibly corresponds to TRBD1 (6 bases). The CDR3 runs 16 residues. Germline CDR1 SGHRS, CDR2 YFSETQ. Trimming stripped 0 bases from V and 6 bases from J, with 17 bases between. The CDR3 loop is CASSLVTGPLVDTQYF. The CDR3 nucleotides read TGCGCCAGCAGCTTGGTGACAGGTCCTTTGGTGGATACGCAGTATTTT.

This clone was detected a few times. J is TRBJ2-7 and V is TRBV20-1; possible D gene TRBD2, 5 bases. V gave up 3 bases and J gave up 6 bases, with 9 bases separating them. Germline CDR1 reads DFQATT; CDR2 reads SNEGSKA (reference sequence). This CDR3 has 11 residues. CDR3 region: CSASLGIEQYF. The DNA of the CDR3 is TGCAGTGCTAGCCTCGGGATCGAGCAGTACTTC.

The V call is TRBV27, the J call TRBJ2-2, with TRBD1 matching 7 bases. The V gene's germline CDR1 is MNHEY and CDR2 SMNVEV (reference sequence). V gave up 10 bases and J gave up 0 bases; unmatched junction bases: 5. There are 14 residues in the CDR3. CDR3 coding DNA: TGTGCCACGACGGACAGGACGAACACCGGGGAGCTGTTTTTT. It specifies CATTDRTNTGELFF.

The table lists this clone with a few counts. The chain carries TRBV18 and TRBJ2-3; 9 nucleotides agree with TRBD1. Germline CDR1 and CDR2: KGHSH and LQKENI. With 10 bases clipped from V and 2 bases from J, the junction kept 4 bases outside the gene matches. This CDR3 spans 13 amino acids. The CDR3 region has the DNA TGTGCCACCGGACAGGGGAACACAGATACGCAGTATTTT. It yields the protein CATGQGNTDTQYF.

This chain uses TRBV9 with TRBJ2-2, with TRBD2 identical over 7 bases. V lost 4 bases, J lost 3 bases, and 6 bases stayed unmatched. The germline gives CDR1 SGDLS, CDR2 YYNGEE. This CDR3 spans 15 amino acids. The CDR3 loop reads CASSPRLADTGELFF. In DNA form, the CDR3 reads TGTGCCAGCAGCCCCAGACTAGCCGACACCGGGGAGCTGTTTTTT.

V gene TRBV7-2 combines with J gene TRBJ2-5; 7 nucleotides line up with TRBD2. Germline V gives CDR1 SGHTA, CDR2 FQGNSA. Trimming took 5 bases from V and 3 from J; bases not matched to a gene: 9. CDR3 length equals 15 residues. The CDR3 protein is CASSPGTNIKETQYF. CDR3 DNA sequence: TGTGCCAGCAGCCCCGGGACTAATATAAAAGAGACCCAGTACTTC.